A selection of T cell receptor beta chains follows, all from one sample in a study of T-cell reconstitution after alpha-beta-depleted transplantation in children. TCRdb re-called the PCR reads through MiXCR, storing one row per CDR3 protein. The sample holds around 490,000 distinct CDR3 sequences; about an eighth are singletons and the top ten take 14%. This specimen consisted of PBMCs, mostly from graft donor cells, obtained 180 days after TCRalphabeta/CD19-depleted stem cell transplant. Receptors were obtained from a female patient aged 2 to 10 who had a stem cell transplant for aplastic anemia, so the T cells may come from the graft donor. CDR3s include the opening cysteine and the closing phenylalanine or tryptophan. The order of the fields is V gene, clone size, D gene, J gene, CDR3 DNA, CDR3 protein. The D gene is left open where the match is weak. Expanded clones are given a class, and other clones once, few, many or no size at all.

V gene: TRBV4-3; clone size: many; D gene: TRBD2; J gene: TRBJ2-2; CDR3 DNA: TGCGCCAGCAGCCTTCACCCTCACGGGACTAGCGGAACCGGGGAGCTGTTTTTT; CDR3 protein: CASSLHPHGTSGTGELFF
V gene: TRBV9; clone size: few; D gene: -; J gene: TRBJ1-1; CDR3 DNA: TGTGCCAGCAGCCCACTGCCCGGTGTTGAAGCTTTCTTT; CDR3 protein: CASSPLPGVEAFF
V gene: TRBV5-6; clone size: -; D gene: -; J gene: TRBJ2-5; CDR3 DNA: TGTGCCAGCAGCTTGACCGGACAGAAAGAGACCCAGTACTTC; CDR3 protein: CASSLTGQKETQYF
V gene: TRBV19; clone size: few; D gene: TRBD1; J gene: TRBJ1-3; CDR3 DNA: TGTGCCAGTAACGCAGACAGGGGTGGCAACACCATATATTTT; CDR3 protein: CASNADRGGNTIYF
V gene: TRBV15; clone size: -; D gene: TRBD2; J gene: TRBJ2-3; CDR3 DNA: TGTGCCACCAGCAGAACTAGCGGGAATAGGGATACGCAGTATTTT; CDR3 protein: CATSRTSGNRDTQYF
V gene: TRBV5-1; clone size: few; D gene: TRBD1; J gene: TRBJ2-1; CDR3 DNA: TGCGCCAGCACGGCCGGGACAGGGGATTGGAATGAGCAGTTCTTC; CDR3 protein: CASTAGTGDWNEQFF
V gene: TRBV20-1; clone size: few; D gene: TRBD1; J gene: TRBJ1-5; CDR3 DNA: TGCAGTGCTAGACAAAACAGGGGGATTGGGCCCCAGCATTTT; CDR3 protein: CSARQNRGIGPQHF
V gene: TRBV6-1; clone size: many; D gene: TRBD2; J gene: TRBJ2-2; CDR3 DNA: TGTGCCAGCAGTATGACTAGCGGGAGAAGAGACACCGGGGAGCTGTTTTTT; CDR3 protein: CASSMTSGRRDTGELFF
V gene: TRBV13; clone size: few; D gene: TRBD2; J gene: TRBJ2-1; CDR3 DNA: TGTGCCAGCAGCTTAGTTGGGACTAGTCGAATCTCCTACAATGAGCAGTTCTTC; CDR3 protein: CASSLVGTSRISYNEQFF
V gene: TRBV15; clone size: -; D gene: -; J gene: TRBJ1-2; CDR3 DNA: TGTGCCACCAGCAGAGATCACCGAATGTGGACGGAACCTCAATCCAACTATGGCTACACCTTC; CDR3 protein: CATSRDHRMWTEPQSNYGYTF
V gene: TRBV7-9; clone size: -; D gene: TRBD2; J gene: TRBJ2-3; CDR3 DNA: TGTGCCAGCATCCAGCGGGAGACAGATACGCAGTATTTT; CDR3 protein: CASIQRETDTQYF